This TCR beta chain emerged from a study of T cell responses to AZD1222 COVID-19 vaccine. This clone was seen only a few times. Germline CDR1 is SGDLS and CDR2 is YYNGEE. The CDR3 extends over 14 amino acids. Deletions cut 4 bases from V and 4 bases from J, with 13 bases between. Libraries were prepared by immunoSEQ multiplex PCR; TCRdb keeps only in-frame clonotypes and omits some of them. The sample has 100,000 to 120,000 clones, roughly nine tenths seen once; the top ten hold roughly 3%. This receptor was obtained from an adult in good health. This specimen consisted of peripheral blood, obtained on day 0 of AZD1222 vaccination. The chain is built from TRBV9 and TRBJ2-3, with D unclear. CDR3: CASSPTRAADTQYF. CDR3 in DNA: TGTGCCAGCAGCCCAACTCGGGCCGCAGATACGCAGTATTTT.